The 17 T cell receptor beta chains in this list originate from one sample, sequenced in a study of T cells in Graves' hyperthyroidism and ophthalmopathy. Amplification of TCR beta CDR3 regions was performed using RNA transcripts as template. TCR CDR3 underwent first-round RT-PCR with the HTBI primer set. TCRdb re-called the multiplex PCR reads through MiXCR, storing one row per CDR3 protein. The repertoire holds under 700,000 distinct CDR3 sequences, more than 45% seen once, with 8.2% in the top ten. Input material: peripheral blood or thyroid tissue (not recorded which). The receptors were gathered from a woman between 18 and 30 years old with Graves' hyperthyroidism.

This chain uses TRBV7-6 with TRBJ1-5; possible D gene TRBD1, 5 bases. The germline V and J ends were trimmed by 5 bases and 9 bases, with 11 bases remaining between them. Germline CDR1 and CDR2: SGHVS and FNYEAQ. This CDR3 has 12 amino acids. CDR3 residues: CASSRGALPQHF. DNA of the CDR3: TGTGCCAGCAGCAGGGGAGCGTTGCCCCAGCATTTT.

This clonotype showed up just a few times. This chain joins TRBV7-3 and TRBJ2-7, with D maybe TRBD1 (6 bases). V lost 5 bases and J lost 2, with 10 bases in between. The CDR3 is made up of 13 amino acids. Germline loops: CDR1 SGHTA, CDR2 FQGTGA. As DNA, the CDR3 is TGTGCCAGCAGCCGGACAGACACCTACGAGCAGTACTTC. Its protein is CASSRTDTYEQYF.

This clonotype was seen only a few times. The chain links TRBV16 to TRBJ1-4; weak D call: TRBD1 (5 bases). CDR1 is KGHSY and CDR2 is FQNENV in the germline V gene. Deletions cut 0 bases from V and 6 bases from J, with 11 bases between. This CDR3 has 15 residues. The CDR3: CASSQSKGGDEKLFF. In DNA form, the CDR3 reads TGTGCCAGCAGCCAATCGAAGGGAGGGGATGAAAAACTGTTTTTT.

At least ten counts were recorded for this clonotype. V gene TRBV29-1 combines with J gene TRBJ1-2, with D maybe TRBD1 (5 bases). Germline CDR1 and CDR2: SQVTM and ANQGSEA. The CDR3 runs 10 residues. V lost 6 bases and J lost 11, with 13 bases in between. CDR3: CSVGPGTYTF. Written as DNA, the CDR3 is TGCAGCGTGGGACCTGGGACGTACACCTTC.

This clonotype has just a few counts. The chain links TRBV5-1 to TRBJ2-7, with TRBD2 matching 10 bases. Germline CDR1 is SGHRS and CDR2 is YFSETQ. The trim removed 0 bases at V and 3 bases at J, leaving 3 bases unmatched. The CDR3 length is 15 residues. The CDR3 is CASSLAASGSYEQYF. CDR3 DNA sequence: TGCGCCAGCAGCTTGGCCGCTAGCGGGAGCTACGAGCAGTACTTC.

This rearrangement joins TRBV7-9 to TRBJ2-7; 9 nucleotides line up with TRBD1. Trimming at V came to 4 bases and at J to 13 bases, leaving 8 bases not matched to a gene. Germline loops: CDR1 SEHNR, CDR2 FQNEAQ (reference sequence). The CDR3 extends over 12 amino acids. Here the CDR3 reads CASSSGRDRVYF. The CDR3 DNA reads as TGTGCCAGCAGCTCGGGTCGGGACAGGGTTTACTTC.

This clonotype was recorded at least ten times. V gene TRBV7-9 combines with J gene TRBJ1-4, with no clear D. Germline assignment: CDR1 SEHNR and CDR2 FQNEAQ (reference sequence). The CDR3 is 14 residues long. V lost 7 bases and J 8 bases, leaving 17 bases between the germline ends. For the CDR3, the DNA is TGTGCCAGCACTGATAATGGGGAGGAGGAAAAACTGTTTTTT. This gives the protein CASTDNGEEEKLFF.

V is TRBV12-3 or TRBV12-4 and J is TRBJ1-5, with a possible D match to TRBD1 (6 bases). The CDR3 extends over 15 amino acids. The germline V and J ends were trimmed by 5 bases and 0 bases, with 11 bases remaining between them. CDR3 loop: CASSADRNSNQPQHF. CDR3 nucleotides: TGTGCCAGCAGTGCGGACAGAAATAGCAATCAGCCCCAGCATTTT.

The chain carries TRBV7-9 and TRBJ2-7; D not certain. The CDR3 loop spans 13 amino acids. In germline, CDR1 is SEHNR, CDR2 FQNEAQ (reference sequence). Trimming took 6 bases from V and 2 from J, leaving 11 bases between them. The CDR3: CASSSQRAYEQYF. The CDR3 coding sequence is TGTGCCAGCAGTTCCCAGCGAGCCTACGAGCAGTACTTC.

This chain links TRBV11-1 with TRBJ1-1; D possibly corresponds to TRBD1 (5 bases). This CDR3 comprises 16 residues. Germline CDR1 is SGHAT and CDR2 is FQDESV (reference sequence). Trimming pared 0 bases from V and 5 bases from J, leaving 16 bases between. DNA of the CDR3: TGTGCCAGCAGCTTAGCCCTGTGGGGGAAGGAGACTGAAGCTTTCTTT. This codes for CASSLALWGKETEAFF. Full variable domain (missing parts from reference TRBV11-1 and TRBJ1-1): EAEVAQSPRYKITEKSQAVAFWCDPISGHATLYWYRQILGQGPELLVQFQDESVVDDSQLPKDRFSAERLKGVDSTLKIQPAELGDSAMYLCASSLALWGKETEAFFGQGTRLTVV.

This clonotype has at least ten counts. This chain connects TRBV29-1 to TRBJ2-7, with 7 positions matching TRBD1. Germline V lookup: CDR1 SQVTM, CDR2 ANQGSEA. V was pared by 7 bases and J by 4 bases, with 7 bases of the junction left unmatched. The CDR3 sequence is 12 residues long. The CDR3 DNA is TGCAGCGCTAACGACAGGGCTTACGAGCAGTACTTC. Translated: CSANDRAYEQYF.

In its sample, this clonotype was seen once. V and J are TRBV7-9 and TRBJ2-5; a possible D gene is TRBD2 (5 bases). The V gene's germline CDR1 is SEHNR and CDR2 FQNEAQ (reference sequence). The CDR3 covers 15 residues. Trimming pared 4 bases from V and 5 bases from J, leaving 17 bases between. Written as DNA, the CDR3 is TGTGCCAGCAGCTCAACCCGCCCGGGGTTGGAGACCCAGTACTTC. This sequence encodes CASSSTRPGLETQYF.

This chain connects TRBV2 to TRBJ1-3; 7 positions agree with TRBD1. The ends lost 5 bases at V and 3 bases at J; junction bases unmatched: 1. The CDR3 totals 13 residues. Germline CDR1 and CDR2: SNHLY and FYNNEI. The CDR3 region is CASSNRGGNTIYF. The CDR3 nucleotides are TGTGCCAGCAGTAACAGGGGTGGAAACACCATATATTTT.

With regard to this clonotype: Possible read error: a much larger clone is one base away. The chain couples TRBV7-2 to TRBJ1-2; D is undetermined. This CDR3 is 14 amino acids long. The V end was cut by 4 bases, the J end by 7 bases, with 16 bases between. Germline V lookup: CDR1 SGHTA, CDR2 FQGNSA. CDR3 sequence (DNA): TGTGCCAGCAGCTCTCTCAAAGAACTAGCTGGCTACACCTTC. Amino acids: CASSSLKELAGYTF. The complete variable domain, with remaining parts taken from reference TRBV7-2 and TRBJ1-2, reads GAGVSQSPSNKVTEKGKDVELRCDPISGHTALYWYRQSLGQGLEFLIYFQGNSAPDKSGLPSDRFSAERTGGSVSTLTIQRTQQEDSAVYLCASSSLKELAGYTFGSGTRLTVV.

This clonotype was observed a few times. The V call is TRBV2, the J call TRBJ1-2, with D hard to call. Germline V gene data show CDR1 as SNHLY and CDR2 as FYNNEI. There are 16 residues in the CDR3. The V gene lost 5 bases and the J gene lost 3 bases, with 19 bases spanning the gap. CDR3 nucleotides: TGTGCCAGCAGTTACCAGTGGGCAGGAGATTACTATGGCTACACCTTC. Protein product: CASSYQWAGDYYGYTF.

V and J are TRBV20-1 and TRBJ1-3, with TRBD1 as a possible D gene (6 bases). The germline V gene encodes CDR1 DFQATT and CDR2 SNEGSKA (reference sequence). V shed 8 bases and J shed 4 bases, with 12 bases lying between them. The CDR3 extends over 12 amino acids. Here the CDR3 reads CSLQGLGNTIYF. In DNA form, the CDR3 reads TGCAGTTTACAGGGCCTGGGAAACACCATATATTTT.

As to this clonotype: A much bigger clone sits one base away, suggesting this may be a read error. The chain uses TRBV29-1 and TRBJ2-6; D could derive from TRBD1 or TRBD2 (5 bases each). CDR3 length equals 11 residues. CDR1 SQVTM and CDR2 ANQGSEA come from the germline V gene. Trimming removed 5 bases from V and 11 bases from J, with 10 bases in between. The CDR3 DNA reads TGCAGCGTTCTAGGGACCCACGTCCTGACTTTC. Protein product: CSVLGTHVLTF.